This entry lists 20 T cell receptor beta chains sequenced from one sample in a study of T cell responses to AZD1222 COVID-19 vaccine. Profiled with immunoSEQ multiplex PCR; TCRdb holds only in-frame clones, not every one. The table includes some 140,000 clones, roughly 90% detected once. Material: peripheral blood, obtained on day 0 of AZD1222 vaccination. These receptors came from an adult in good health.

The genes are TRBV30 and TRBJ2-7; TRBD2 matches 12 bases. Germline trimming cut 1 base from V and 4 bases from J; bases unmatched to any gene: 8. The CDR3 totals 16 residues. CDR1 is GTSNPN, CDR2 SVGIG, per germline (reference sequence). This CDR3 reads CAWSAEGLAGGYEQYF. The CDR3 coding sequence is TGTGCCTGGAGTGCGGAGGGACTAGCGGGTGGGTACGAGCAGTACTTC.

CDR3 sequence (DNA): TGTGCCAGCAGCCCAAGCGCCCATGAGCAGTTCTTC. Translation gives CASSPSAHEQFF. The chain is built from TRBV7-9 and TRBJ2-1; the D is unclear. CDR1 and CDR2 (germline): SEHNR, FQNEAQ (reference sequence). The CDR3 is 12 amino acids. V lost 5 bases and J lost 8, with 10 bases in between.

This chain connects TRBV9 to TRBJ1-1; D is unresolved. Germline CDR1 SGDLS, CDR2 YYNGEE. Trimming removed 0 bases at V and 9 bases at J, with 9 bases between. This CDR3 has 12 amino acids. CDR3 nucleotide sequence: TGTGCCAGCAGCGTAGGGCTGGGTCAAGCTTTCTTT. It encodes CASSVGLGQAFF.

The chain has TRBV11-2 and TRBJ1-1; the D gene is possibly TRBD1 (6 bases). CDR3 length: 15 amino acids. The V gene's germline CDR1 is SGHAT and CDR2 FQNNGV. The V end was cut by 5 bases, the J end by 4 bases, with 17 bases between. The CDR3 coding sequence is TGTGCCAGCAGCCTAAACAGGGCTGGGGGCACTGAAGCTTTCTTT. Protein product: CASSLNRAGGTEAFF.

The gene calls are TRBV27 and TRBJ1-2; D gene ambiguous. V shed 5 bases and J shed 8 bases, with 18 bases lying between them. The CDR3 extends over 14 amino acids. The germline V gene encodes CDR1 MNHEY and CDR2 SMNVEV (reference sequence). The CDR3 DNA reads TGTGCCAGCAGTCCCCAAATCGGCCGGAGCGGCTACACCTTC. It yields the protein CASSPQIGRSGYTF.

The rearrangement joins TRBV9 to TRBJ2-7; D is possibly TRBD1 (5 bases). The V and J ends lost 4 bases and 1 base respectively, with 18 bases between them. The CDR3 is 16 residues long. The V gene's germline CDR1 is SGDLS and CDR2 YYNGEE. The CDR3 nucleotides read TGTGCCAGCAGCCCCGGCTTAGGGGCGAGATCCTACGAGCAGTACTTC. Amino acids: CASSPGLGARSYEQYF.

This chain uses TRBV6-4 with TRBJ1-2; no clear D. V gave up 0 bases and J gave up 7 bases, with 12 bases separating them. The CDR3 contains 14 residues. The germline V gene encodes CDR1 MRHNA and CDR2 SNTAGT. The CDR3 region is CASSDSRTAGGYTF. The CDR3 nucleotides are TGTGCCAGCAGTGACTCGAGAACCGCAGGTGGCTACACCTTC.

The chain couples TRBV5-4 to TRBJ1-3; D remains unclear. The V gene lost 1 base and the J gene lost 2 bases, with 13 bases spanning the gap. Germline CDR1 and CDR2: SGHNT and YYREEE (reference sequence). This CDR3 contains 16 residues. The CDR3 region is CASSLRALTTGNTIYF. Written as DNA, the CDR3 is TGTGCCAGCAGCTTGAGGGCTTTGACCACTGGAAACACCATATATTTT.

This clone was counted once. The rearrangement links TRBV4-3 to TRBJ2-6; the match to TRBD1 covers 8 bases. The germline V gene encodes CDR1 LGHNA and CDR2 YSLEER. Trimming cost V 0 bases and J 4 bases; bases outside gene matches: 17. The CDR3 is 21 residues long. The CDR3 DNA follows: TGCGCCAGCAGCCAAGATTTGCGAGCGGGCCCAGGGGGCGCGGGGGCCAACGTCCTGACTTTC. Its protein is CASSQDLRAGPGGAGANVLTF.

This chain links TRBV4-3 with TRBJ1-1; D may be TRBD1 (5 bases). CDR3 size: 15 residues. Germline CDR1 LGHNA, CDR2 YSLEER. The V end was cut by 0 bases, the J end by 6 bases, with 14 bases between. CDR3 region: CASSQEFGRVAEAFF. CDR3 nucleotides: TGCGCCAGCAGCCAAGAGTTCGGCAGGGTTGCTGAAGCTTTCTTT.

This sequence joins TRBV29-1 and TRBJ2-2; 14 nucleotides line up with TRBD2. Germline CDR1 SQVTM, CDR2 ANQGSEA. This CDR3 contains 16 residues. The junction had 8 bases not matched to a gene; V was cut back by 6 bases and J by 5 bases. CDR3 DNA sequence: TGCAGCGTGAGGACTAGCGGGAGGTATAGTACCGGGGAGCTGTTTTTT. This translates into CSVRTSGRYSTGELFF.

This clone was found a few times. The chain joins TRBV4-1 to TRBJ1-5, with D possibly matching TRBD1 (5 bases). The CDR3 totals 16 residues. The V and J ends lost 4 bases and 4 bases respectively, with 17 bases between them. Germline V gene data show CDR1 as MGHRA and CDR2 as YSYEKL. The CDR3 bases are TGCGCCAGCAGCCCTCAGGAGGGGTCGGCTAATCAGCCCCAGCATTTT. Amino acid sequence: CASSPQEGSANQPQHF.

The chain recombines TRBV5-4 with TRBJ1-6, with D uncertain. V lost 4 bases, J lost 6 bases, and 20 bases lay in between. There are 17 residues in the CDR3. Germline CDR1 reads SGHNT; CDR2 reads YYREEE (reference sequence). The CDR3 loop is CASSAPLMSGRNSPLHF. The CDR3 bases are TGTGCCAGCAGCGCTCCACTTATGTCAGGTCGTAATTCACCCCTCCACTTT.

The chain employs TRBV6-5 and TRBJ2-1; perhaps TRBD2 as D (5 bases). Trimming left V 7 bases short and J 15 bases short, with 22 bases between. Looked up from germline, CDR1 is MNHEY and CDR2 is SVGAGI. CDR3 length: 13 amino acids. The CDR3 spells CASTPPGSESPFF. CDR3 nucleotide sequence: TGTGCCAGCACCCCTCCGGGGTCTGAGTCTCCGTTCTTC.

The chain has TRBV30 and TRBJ1-1, with D tentatively TRBD1 (6 bases). The CDR3 sequence is 10 residues long. Deletions cut 4 bases from V and 11 bases from J, with 11 bases between. From germline, CDR1 is GTSNPN and CDR2 SVGIG (reference sequence). The CDR3 nucleotides read TGTGCCTGGACTCGGACAGTGGCTTTCTTT. Its translation: CAWTRTVAFF.

The gene calls are TRBV6-1 and TRBJ1-2; tentative D call: TRBD1 (6 bases). Germline CDR1 reads MNHNS; CDR2 reads SASEGT. Trimming took 8 bases from V and 2 from J, leaving 12 bases between them. This CDR3 has 13 amino acids. The CDR3 spells CASCADRNYGYTF. The CDR3 DNA reads TGTGCCAGCTGTGCGGACAGAAACTATGGCTACACCTTC.

The J gene is TRBJ1-1, the V gene TRBV25-1, with 9 bases that match TRBD1. V gave up 8 bases and J gave up 4 bases; unmatched junction bases: 5. This CDR3 is 13 amino acids long. The germline V gene has CDR1 MGHDK and CDR2 SYGVNS. The CDR3 bases are TGTGCCAGCCGAGACAGGGGGAGCACTGAAGCTTTCTTT. The encoded protein is CASRDRGSTEAFF.

This clone was recorded only once. V is TRBV9 and J is TRBJ1-2, with 10 bases that match TRBD1. This CDR3 has 15 amino acids. CDR1 is SGDLS and CDR2 is YYNGEE in the germline V gene. V shed 0 bases, J shed 4 bases, and the junction held 3 bases outside the gene matches. The CDR3 sequence: CASSVGTGGTYGYTF. In nucleotides, the CDR3 is TGTGCCAGCAGCGTAGGGACAGGGGGGACCTATGGCTACACCTTC.

The chain uses TRBV5-6 and TRBJ1-1; the D gene is possibly TRBD1 (5 bases). Germline V gene data show CDR1 as SGHDT and CDR2 as YYEEEE. The CDR3 is 15 residues long. Trimming stripped 8 bases from V and 1 base from J, with 18 bases between. The CDR3, as DNA: TGTGCCAGTTTCCTCGGGGGACGGCAGAACACTGAAGCTTTCTTT. It codes for CASFLGGRQNTEAFF.

The rearrangement uses TRBV2 and TRBJ1-5, with 11 bases identical to TRBD1. V lost 7 bases and J lost 6; bases outside the gene matches: 5. Germline CDR1 is SNHLY and CDR2 is FYNNEI. This CDR3 is 14 amino acids long. The CDR3 coding sequence is TGTGCCAGCACGGACAGGGGGCGGACTCAGCCCCAGCATTTT. It translates to CASTDRGRTQPQHF.